This is a list of T cell receptor beta chains from one sample in a study of identical twins. TCRdb reprocessed the 5' RACE reads with MiXCR, giving one entry per CDR3 protein. The sample has 270,000 or so distinct CDR3 sequences, about 8.3% seen once. These data also featured in a second study, about yellow fever vaccine responses in identical twins.

The source material was CD8+ T cells sorted from blood. Receptors were obtained from a woman in her late teens or twenties in good health. Each CDR3 is given with its conserved first and last residue. D genes are given only for firm matches. Rows may omit the clone size; those that give it use once, few, many or a size class.

clone size: few; V gene: TRBV4-3; D gene: TRBD1; J gene: TRBJ2-4; CDR3 DNA: TGCGCCAGCAGCCAGGGGGACAGGGTCGACATTCAGTACTTC; CDR3 protein: CASSQGDRVDIQYF
clone size: -; V gene: TRBV25-1; D gene: -; J gene: TRBJ2-3; CDR3 DNA: TGTGCCAGCAGTGATCGTCCAGGCCCCGTAACCCGTCTAGATACGCAGTATTTT; CDR3 protein: CASSDRPGPVTRLDTQYF
clone size: few; V gene: TRBV12-3/TRBV12-4; D gene: TRBD1; J gene: TRBJ1-1; CDR3 DNA: TGTGCCAGCAGCTCCGGGACAGGGGCGAACACTGAAGCTTTCTTT; CDR3 protein: CASSSGTGANTEAFF
clone size: few; V gene: TRBV7-9; D gene: TRBD2; J gene: TRBJ2-7; CDR3 DNA: TGTGCCAGCAGCCAGACTAGCGGGACGAGCTCCTACGAGCAGTACTTC; CDR3 protein: CASSQTSGTSSYEQYF
clone size: many; V gene: TRBV7-9; D gene: -; J gene: TRBJ2-1; CDR3 DNA: TGTGCCAGCAGCCCGTCGGCAGGGGCCTACAATGAGCAGTTCTTC; CDR3 protein: CASSPSAGAYNEQFF
clone size: -; V gene: TRBV14; D gene: TRBD1; J gene: TRBJ1-5; CDR3 DNA: TGTGCCAGCAGCCGACAGGGGTATGATCAGCCCCAGCATTTT; CDR3 protein: CASSRQGYDQPQHF
clone size: many; V gene: TRBV29-1; D gene: -; J gene: TRBJ2-1; CDR3 DNA: TGCAGCGTTGAGTGGTTGGCAGTGGGCCCCATCGGCAATGAGCAGTTCTTC; CDR3 protein: CSVEWLAVGPIGNEQFF
clone size: few; V gene: TRBV19; D gene: TRBD1; J gene: TRBJ1-1; CDR3 DNA: TGTGCCAGTAGTACCCAACAGGGGGGTGAAGCTTTCTTT; CDR3 protein: CASSTQQGGEAFF
clone size: -; V gene: TRBV6-2/TRBV6-3; D gene: TRBD1; J gene: TRBJ2-7; CDR3 DNA: TGTGCCAGCAGTTACCGACCGGGACAGGGAGACGAGCAGTACTTC; CDR3 protein: CASSYRPGQGDEQYF
clone size: -; V gene: TRBV5-6; D gene: -; J gene: TRBJ2-2; CDR3 DNA: TGTGCCAGCAGCTTGGCCAGCAGGAACACCGGGGAGCTGTTTTTT; CDR3 protein: CASSLASRNTGELFF
clone size: many; V gene: TRBV6-2/TRBV6-3; D gene: -; J gene: TRBJ2-1; CDR3 DNA: TGTGCCAGCAGTAAACTGGGCTCTTGGGGCTATGAGCAGTTCTTC; CDR3 protein: CASSKLGSWGYEQFF
clone size: -; V gene: TRBV20-1; D gene: TRBD2; J gene: TRBJ2-5; CDR3 DNA: TGCAGTGCTAGAGATGATTCTAGCGGGAGTCCGTACCAAGAGACCCAGTACTTC; CDR3 protein: CSARDDSSGSPYQETQYF
clone size: -; V gene: TRBV25-1; D gene: -; J gene: TRBJ2-7; CDR3 DNA: TGTGCCAGCTTAAGTCCTTCGCTCGAGCAGTACTTC; CDR3 protein: CASLSPSLEQYF
clone size: -; V gene: TRBV27; D gene: -; J gene: TRBJ1-1; CDR3 DNA: TGTGCCTGCAGTTCTGAAGAGGACACTGAAGCTTTCTTT; CDR3 protein: CACSSEEDTEAFF
clone size: few; V gene: TRBV9; D gene: -; J gene: TRBJ2-1; CDR3 DNA: TGTGCCAGCAGCCACCGATTTCCCGGCAGCTCCTACAATGAGCAGTTCTTC; CDR3 protein: CASSHRFPGSSYNEQFF
clone size: few; V gene: TRBV7-8; D gene: TRBD2; J gene: TRBJ2-7; CDR3 DNA: TGTGCCAGCAGCCCCACCTGGGGTAGCGGGAGCTACGAGCAGTACTTC; CDR3 protein: CASSPTWGSGSYEQYF
clone size: few; V gene: TRBV29-1; D gene: TRBD2; J gene: TRBJ2-3; CDR3 DNA: TGCAGCGGACTAGCGGGGGGGCTTTTGACAGATACGCAGTATTTT; CDR3 protein: CSGLAGGLLTDTQYF
clone size: many; V gene: TRBV2; D gene: TRBD2; J gene: TRBJ2-1; CDR3 DNA: TGTGCCAGCAGGGGATCTATGACTAGCGGCAATCCTGTTAATGAGCAGTTCTTC; CDR3 protein: CASRGSMTSGNPVNEQFF
clone size: -; V gene: TRBV24-1; D gene: TRBD2; J gene: TRBJ2-3; CDR3 DNA: TGTGCCACCAGTGACCCCACCTTGCGGGAGCCTTTCTCAGATACGCAGTATTTT; CDR3 protein: CATSDPTLREPFSDTQYF
clone size: few; V gene: TRBV6-5; D gene: -; J gene: TRBJ2-7; CDR3 DNA: TGTGCCAGCAGTTATCAGGGAACCTACGAGCAGTACTTC; CDR3 protein: CASSYQGTYEQYF
clone size: few; V gene: TRBV10-2; D gene: -; J gene: TRBJ2-7; CDR3 DNA: -; CDR3 protein: CASSTSDRGTEQYF
clone size: many; V gene: TRBV12-3/TRBV12-4; D gene: -; J gene: TRBJ2-5; CDR3 DNA: TGTGCCAGCAGTTTGGTAGGGCTCGAGGAGACCCAGTACTTC; CDR3 protein: CASSLVGLEETQYF
clone size: -; V gene: TRBV7-2; D gene: -; J gene: TRBJ2-7; CDR3 DNA: TGTGCCAGCAGTGACCCGGGTGAGGGGGCGGGGACCTACGAGCAGTACTTC; CDR3 protein: CASSDPGEGAGTYEQYF
clone size: many; V gene: TRBV7-9; D gene: -; J gene: TRBJ2-7; CDR3 DNA: TGTGCCAGCAGCCCCCGGGACATTCCCTACGAGCAGTACTTC; CDR3 protein: CASSPRDIPYEQYF
clone size: many; V gene: TRBV30; D gene: -; J gene: TRBJ1-4; CDR3 DNA: TGTGCCTGGAGTGTAGGCGAAAAACTGTTTTTT; CDR3 protein: CAWSVGEKLFF